Shown below are 10 T cell receptor beta chains from a single sample sequenced in a study of neurological immune-mediated disorders. TCRdb reanalysed the 5' RACE reads using MiXCR and keeps one entry per CDR3 protein. Of 54,000 or so distinct CDR3 sequences detected, around 4% appear once; the ten largest clones hold 6.5% to 8%. The sequenced sample consisted of PBMCs. These receptors came from a man in his fifties or sixties with multiple sclerosis.

This clonotype was recorded at least ten times. The chain links TRBV5-1 to TRBJ1-6; D is unresolved. V was shortened by 0 bases and J by 7 bases, with 8 bases between the two germline ends. The CDR3 is made up of 14 amino acids. CDR1 and CDR2 from the germline V gene are SGHRS and YFSETQ. The CDR3 coding sequence is TGCGCCAGCAGCTTGGGGAGTTCCAATTCACCCCTCCACTTT. Its translation: CASSLGSSNSPLHF.

This clonotype was recorded at least ten times. The genes are TRBV30 and TRBJ1-5; TRBD1 aligns across 7 bases. Trimming cost V 0 bases and J 9 bases; bases outside gene matches: 5. CDR1 and CDR2 from the germline V gene are GTSNPN and SVGIG (reference sequence). CDR3 length: 13 residues. The CDR3, as DNA: TGTGCCTGGAGTGTGAGGGGGCGCGGGCCCCAGCATTTT. Translated, it gives CAWSVRGRGPQHF. The full variable domain, its missing parts supplied by reference TRBV30 and TRBJ1-5, is SQTIHQWPATLVQPVGSPLSLECTVEGTSNPNLYWYRQAAGRGLQLLFYSVGIGQISSEVPQNLSASRPQDRQFILSSKKLLLSDSGFYLCAWSVRGRGPQHFGDGTRLSIL.

At least ten counts were recorded for this clonotype. The rearrangement links TRBV20-1 to TRBJ1-2; perhaps TRBD1 as D (5 bases). Germline values: CDR1 DFQATT, CDR2 SNEGSKA (reference sequence). V was clipped by 6 bases and J by 3 bases, with 17 bases between them. This CDR3 comprises 14 residues. In nucleotides, the CDR3 is TGCAGTGCCGACACATCTGCGGGGCACTATGGCTACACCTTC. Translated, it gives CSADTSAGHYGYTF.

This clonotype was seen ten or more times. The chain links TRBV6-1 to TRBJ1-1; D unclear. Trimming removed 6 bases at V and 4 bases at J, with 15 bases between. This CDR3 region has 14 residues. CDR1 and CDR2 (germline): MNHNS, SASEGT. The CDR3 sequence: CASSQKLRSTEAFF. The CDR3 region has the DNA TGTGCCAGCAGCCAGAAGCTTCGGAGCACTGAAGCTTTCTTT.

The table lists this clonotype with a few counts. V is TRBV20-1 and J is TRBJ2-3; TRBD1 is a possible D gene (6 bases). CDR3 length equals 15 residues. Per germline, CDR1 DFQATT and CDR2 SNEGSKA (reference sequence). Trimming left V 2 bases short and J 2 bases short, with 14 bases between. The CDR3 coding sequence is TGCAGTGCTAGAATGCAGGGGATATTCACAGATACGCAGTATTTT. Amino acids: CSARMQGIFTDTQYF.

In its sample, this clonotype was seen many times. J is TRBJ2-3 and V is TRBV5-6; D is ambiguous. The CDR3 has 14 amino acids. Trimming pared 4 bases from V and 8 bases from J, leaving 17 bases between. The germline CDR1 and CDR2 sequences are SGHDT and YYEEEE. CDR3 protein: CASSPAPVVGTQYF. CDR3 nucleotides: TGTGCCAGCAGCCCGGCGCCCGTCGTAGGTACGCAGTATTTT.

This clonotype was counted a few times. The V gene is TRBV28, the J gene TRBJ2-4; D may be TRBD2 (5 bases). Between the trimmed V and J ends, which lost 3 bases and 0 bases, there was a span of 12 bases. This CDR3 is built from 16 residues. CDR1 and CDR2 from the germline V gene are MDHEN and SYDVKM. CDR3 sequence: CASSFGGLGAKNIQYF. The CDR3 bases are TGTGCCAGCAGTTTCGGCGGGTTGGGAGCCAAAAACATTCAGTACTTC.

This clonotype was found many times. The chain recombines TRBV9 with TRBJ2-2; 7 bases are shared with TRBD1. The CDR3 loop spans 16 amino acids. Germline values: CDR1 SGDLS, CDR2 YYNGEE. V shed 0 bases and J 7 bases; nucleotides not matched to a gene: 9. CDR3 bases: TGTGCCAGCAGCGTAGAACAGGGGAACCTCGTCGGGGAGCTGTTTTTT. As protein: CASSVEQGNLVGELFF.

This clonotype has at least ten counts. The rearrangement joins TRBV5-5 to TRBJ2-7; no definite D call. The CDR3 runs to 11 residues. Germline V gives CDR1 SGHKS, CDR2 YYEKEE (reference sequence). Trimming shortened V by 4 bases and J by 4 bases, and 6 bases separated the two germline ends. The CDR3 coding sequence is TGTGCCAGCAGCCCCGATTACGAGCAGTACTTC. Its translation: CASSPDYEQYF. The variable domain in full, completed from reference TRBV5-5 and TRBJ2-7, reads DAGVTQSPTHLIKTRGQQVTLRCSPISGHKSVSWYQQVLGQGPQFIFQYYEKEERGRGNFPDRFSARQFPNYSSELNVNALLLGDSALYLCASSPDYEQYFGPGTRLTVT.

This clonotype was seen at least ten times. The chain uses TRBV10-3 and TRBJ2-5, with D maybe TRBD2 (5 bases). V was pared by 2 bases and J by 1 base, with 14 bases between. In germline, CDR1 is ENHRY, CDR2 SYGVKD. The CDR3 has 16 residues. CDR3 nucleotide sequence: TGTGCCATCAGTGAGGAGGCGGAGGCGGGCCAAGAGACCCAGTACTTC. Its protein is CAISEEAEAGQETQYF.